A single sample is the source of the 18 T cell receptor beta chains below, sequenced in a study of OX40 agonist ivuxolimab in advanced cancers. The data were produced by immunoSEQ multiplex PCR, yet TCRdb's version contains in-frame clones alone and is incomplete. The sample records fewer than 70,000 clones, around 90% being singletons. This material consisted of CD4+ or CD8+ T cells sorted from blood, taken in a trial of the OX40 agonist ivuxolimab. The receptors were sampled from an adult with an advanced solid tumor such as melanoma, head and neck, liver or kidney cancer.

The chain combines TRBV27 with TRBJ2-1; TRBD2 matches 10 bases. V was clipped by 7 bases and J by 10 bases; unmatched bases: 10. Germline CDR1 reads MNHEY; CDR2 reads SMNVEV (reference sequence). The CDR3 has 14 amino acids. CDR3 protein: CASTLAGAFSEQFF. DNA of the CDR3: TGTGCCAGCACTCTAGCGGGAGCTTTTAGCGAGCAGTTCTTC.

This chain joins TRBV11-2 and TRBJ1-4; D remains ambiguous. V lost 1 base, J lost 4 bases, and 10 bases lay in between. The CDR3 totals 15 residues. Per germline, CDR1 SGHAT and CDR2 FQNNGV. The CDR3 coding sequence is TGTGCCAGCAGCTTAGTTCCGGCTAATAATGAAAAACTGTTTTTT. Translated, it gives CASSLVPANNEKLFF.

The chain links TRBV28 to TRBJ1-4; no reliable D call. Trimming pared 4 bases from V and 13 bases from J, leaving 25 bases between. The CDR3 totals 16 residues. Germline V gene sequence: CDR1 MDHEN, CDR2 SYDVKM. CDR3 amino acids: CASSSWGEEFPNALFF. The CDR3 region has the DNA TGTGCCAGCAGTTCCTGGGGTGAAGAGTTCCCTAATGCACTGTTTTTT.

V gene TRBV28 combines with J gene TRBJ2-1, with 9 positions matching TRBD1. This CDR3 contains 16 residues. J gave up 4 bases and V 3 bases, and 7 bases lay outside the gene matches. CDR1 MDHEN and CDR2 SYDVKM come from the germline V gene. CDR3 nucleotides: TGTGCCAGCAGTTTGTCCGGGACAGGGAAATACAATGAGCAGTTCTTC. Translated, it gives CASSLSGTGKYNEQFF.

J is TRBJ1-5 and V is TRBV19; the D is unclear. CDR1 and CDR2 (germline): LNHDA, SQIVND (reference sequence). The CDR3 loop spans 14 amino acids. Trimming stripped 1 base from V and 2 bases from J, with 6 bases between. Here the CDR3 DNA reads TGTGCCAGTAGTATAGGGCTGGGCAATCAGCCCCAGCATTTT. It yields the protein CASSIGLGNQPQHF.

The gene calls are TRBV21-1 and TRBJ1-5. TRBV21-1 is designated a pseudogene. This CDR3 has 15 residues. The CDR3 loop is CASSKERQNNQPQHF. As DNA, the CDR3 is TGTGCCAGCAGCAAAGAGAGGCAGAACAATCAGCCCCAGCATTTT.

This chain connects TRBV28 to TRBJ1-3, with a tentative D call TRBD1 (5 bases). This CDR3 region has 16 residues. The V gene lost 6 bases and the J gene lost 2 bases, with 17 bases spanning the gap. Per germline, CDR1 MDHEN and CDR2 SYDVKM. The CDR3 loop reads CASSHLSGATGNTIYF. CDR3 sequence (DNA): TGTGCCAGCAGCCACCTCTCTGGGGCAACTGGAAACACCATATATTTT.

The V call is TRBV4-1, the J call TRBJ2-7, with D perhaps TRBD1 (6 bases). Germline values: CDR1 MGHRA, CDR2 YSYEKL. This CDR3 spans 14 amino acids. CDR3 amino acids: CASSQDVGQSPVGV. In DNA, the CDR3 is TGCGCCAGCAGCCAAGATGTTGGACAGTCCCCAGTCGGAGTC.

V and J are TRBV6-5 and TRBJ1-6; tentatively, D is TRBD1 (5 bases). Looked up from germline, CDR1 is MNHEY and CDR2 is SVGAGI. V dropped 5 bases and J dropped 6 bases, with 14 bases sitting between them. CDR3 length: 15 amino acids. CDR3 nucleotides: TGTGCCAGCAGTCCCCGAGACAGCATTAATTCACCCCTCCACTTT. Protein product: CASSPRDSINSPLHF.

The chain is built from TRBV5-8 and TRBJ2-7, with 8 positions matching TRBD2. Trimming at V came to 1 base and at J to 6 bases, leaving 12 bases not matched to a gene. The CDR3 extends over 16 amino acids. From germline, CDR1 is SGHTS and CDR2 YDEGEE. CDR3 nucleotides: TGTGCCAGCAGCTTGAAGAGGAGTAGCGGGAAGTTCGAGCAGTACTTC. This translates into CASSLKRSSGKFEQYF.

The V and J genes are TRBV28 and TRBJ2-7; TRBD1 might be the D (6 bases). V lost 3 bases and J 3 bases, leaving 12 bases between the germline ends. This CDR3 has 14 residues. Germline CDR1 reads MDHEN; CDR2 reads SYDVKM. The CDR3 region has the DNA TGTGCCAGCAGTTTCAGGACAGACTACTACGAGCAGTACTTC. Translation: CASSFRTDYYEQYF. Filled out from reference TRBV28 and TRBJ2-7, the complete variable domain reads DVKVTQSSRYLVKRTGEKVFLECVQDMDHENMFWYRQDPGLGLRLIYFSYDVKMKEKGDIPEGYSVSREKKERFSLILESASTNQTSMYLCASSFRTDYYEQYFGPGTRLTVT.

The gene calls are TRBV6-6 and TRBJ2-7, with D possibly matching TRBD2 (5 bases). Germline loops: CDR1 MNHNY, CDR2 SVGAGI (reference sequence). This CDR3 has 14 residues. The V end lost 2 bases, the J end lost 7 bases, and 15 bases lay between the germline ends. The CDR3 sequence: CASSYLGDTREQYF. DNA for the CDR3: TGTGCCAGCAGTTACCTCGGGGATACAAGGGAGCAGTACTTC.

The chain employs TRBV5-4 and TRBJ1-1; D perhaps matches TRBD1 (6 bases). The germline V and J ends were trimmed by 1 base and 0 bases, with 10 bases remaining between them. CDR3 length equals 15 residues. Germline CDR1 SGHNT, CDR2 YYREEE (reference sequence). The DNA for the CDR3 is TGTGCCAGCAGCTTGCGGGACACCCTGAACACTGAAGCTTTCTTT. As protein: CASSLRDTLNTEAFF.

This chain joins TRBV27 and TRBJ2-1; the match to TRBD2 covers 12 bases. Per the germline V gene, CDR1 is MNHEY and CDR2 is SMNVEV (reference sequence). This CDR3 contains 16 residues. V lost 6 bases to trimming and J lost 10 bases; unmatched junction nucleotides: 13. CDR3 in amino acids: CASSGLLAGGPGEQFF. In DNA form, the CDR3 reads TGTGCCAGCAGCGGTCTACTAGCGGGGGGCCCGGGGGAGCAGTTCTTC.

The chain recombines TRBV9 with TRBJ2-1; 12 nucleotides line up with TRBD2. V was clipped by 4 bases and J by 8 bases; unmatched bases: 16. Germline CDR1 and CDR2: SGDLS and YYNGEE. This CDR3 contains 18 residues. The CDR3 loop reads CASSTLTSGSPLPHEQFF. CDR3 DNA: TGTGCCAGCAGCACCCTGACTAGCGGGAGTCCCCTTCCCCATGAGCAGTTCTTC.

This chain uses TRBV30 with TRBJ2-5; no firm D call. The CDR3 covers 16 residues. Germline loops: CDR1 GTSNPN, CDR2 SVGIG (reference sequence). V dropped 0 bases and J dropped 3 bases, with 17 bases sitting between them. CDR3: CAWSVGRTLSEETQYF. The CDR3, as DNA: TGTGCCTGGAGTGTAGGTCGAACATTGTCCGAAGAGACCCAGTACTTC.

V is TRBV28 and J is TRBJ2-7; tentative D call: TRBD1 (5 bases). V lost 3 bases, J lost 2 bases, and 8 bases lay in between. The germline CDR1 and CDR2 sequences are MDHEN and SYDVKM. The CDR3 has 13 residues. The CDR3: CASSLGQPYEQYV. The CDR3 nucleotides read TGTGCCAGCAGTTTGGGGCAGCCCTACGAGCAGTACGTC.

CDR3 in amino acids: CASSPIAGEADEQFF. CDR3 coding DNA: TGTGCCAGCAGCCCCATAGCGGGAGAGGCTGATGAGCAGTTCTTC. This rearrangement joins TRBV4-2 to TRBJ2-1; TRBD2 matches 9 bases. There are 15 residues in the CDR3. From germline, CDR1 is LGHNA and CDR2 YNFKEQ. V was clipped by 4 bases and J by 8 bases; unmatched bases: 9.